Below, 28 T cell receptor beta chains from the same sample are listed, as sequenced in a study of PD-1 blockade in classical Hodgkin lymphoma. The protocol was immunoSEQ multiplex PCR, while the TCRdb copy is restricted to in-frame clones and leaves out a portion. This table holds around 53,000 clones, around 74% found once. The time point is: cycle 4 day 1 (C4D1), after 5 to 7 weeks of nivolumab. There was relapse after autologous stem cell transplantation in every patient, and there was variation in brentuximab vedotin exposure. Sequenced here: peripheral blood mononuclear cells (PBMCs), sampled before the fourth cycle of nivolumab. These receptors were taken from a human donor with classical Hodgkin lymphoma.

The rearrangement links TRBV2 to TRBJ2-5; D gene unclear. V lost 8 bases, J lost 5 bases, and 9 bases lay in between. Germline CDR1 is SNHLY and CDR2 is FYNNEI. The CDR3 totals 11 residues. The CDR3, as DNA: TGTGCCAGCGCCCCGTACGAGACCCAGTACTTC. Amino acids: CASAPYETQYF.

This chain uses TRBV6-1 with TRBJ1-2, with TRBD1 matching over 10 bases. The CDR3 covers 14 residues. Germline V lookup: CDR1 MNHNS, CDR2 SASEGT. J lost 7 bases, V lost 6 bases, and 8 bases had no gene match. The chain's CDR3 is CASSPGQGMGGYTF. In DNA, the CDR3 is TGTGCCAGCAGCCCGGGACAGGGGATGGGTGGCTACACCTTC.

This clone was counted between two and nine times. The V call is TRBV7-9, the J call TRBJ1-2, with a tentative D call TRBD1 (5 bases). The CDR3 length is 14 residues. The V end was cut by 0 bases, the J end by 4 bases, with 9 bases between. CDR1 and CDR2 (germline): SEHNR, FQNEAQ (reference sequence). The chain's CDR3 is CASSLAQGLYGYTF. The DNA for the CDR3 is TGTGCCAGCAGCTTAGCCCAGGGTCTCTATGGCTACACCTTC.

In this sample, this clone turned up a few times. The J gene is TRBJ2-7, the V gene TRBV6-1; D assignment may be TRBD1 or TRBD2 (5 bases each). This CDR3 spans 15 amino acids. The ends were cut back, 0 bases at V and 4 bases at J, with 13 bases in the middle. The germline V gene encodes CDR1 MNHNS and CDR2 SASEGT. CDR3 sequence: CASSEAGTVPYEQYF. CDR3 bases: TGTGCCAGCAGTGAAGCGGGGACCGTCCCGTACGAGCAGTACTTC.

The CDR3, as DNA: TGTGCCAGCAGTCTACAGGGGGGGGACTACGAGCAGTACTTC. It translates to CASSLQGGDYEQYF. The V and J genes are TRBV2 and TRBJ2-7, with D perhaps matching TRBD1 (8 bases). The V gene's germline CDR1 is SNHLY and CDR2 FYNNEI. This CDR3 is 14 amino acids long. V lost 5 bases, J lost 3 bases, and 14 bases lay in between.

The chain uses TRBV10-3 and TRBJ1-1; tentative D call: TRBD1 (5 bases). The CDR3 runs to 14 residues. The germline gives CDR1 ENHRY, CDR2 SYGVKD. Trimming left V 6 bases short and J 0 bases short, with 11 bases between. The CDR3 sequence: CAIRGGLLNTEAFF. CDR3 nucleotides: TGTGCCATCAGGGGGGGACTGCTGAACACTGAAGCTTTCTTT.

This chain uses TRBV6-5 with TRBJ1-2; perhaps TRBD1 as D (6 bases). The CDR3 loop spans 12 amino acids. CDR1 and CDR2 (germline): MNHEY, SVGAGI. Trimming removed 8 bases at V and 6 bases at J, with 13 bases between. CDR3 sequence (DNA): TGTGCCAGCGCGAGGGGGGGAGATGGCTACACCTTC. Its protein product is CASARGGDGYTF.

The chain couples TRBV18 to TRBJ2-7; D not certain. V gave up 2 bases and J gave up 4 bases, with 12 bases separating them. The CDR3 spans 14 residues. Germline-derived CDR1 and CDR2 are KGHSH and LQKENI. The CDR3 DNA reads TGTGCCAGCTCACCAGGGCAGACGAGGTACGAGCAGTACTTC. Its protein is CASSPGQTRYEQYF.

The genes are TRBV11-3 and TRBJ2-1; 11 bases align to TRBD2. With 5 bases clipped from V and 7 bases from J, the junction kept 4 bases outside the gene matches. Looked up from germline, CDR1 is SGHNT and CDR2 is YENEEA. CDR3 length: 14 amino acids. The CDR3 loop is CASSRLAGPNEQFF. Here the CDR3 DNA reads TGTGCCAGCAGCCGACTAGCGGGGCCAAATGAGCAGTTCTTC.

The chain joins TRBV28 to TRBJ2-5; 7 nucleotides line up with TRBD2. After removal of 8 bases from V and 6 bases from J, the junction contained 6 bases not matched to a gene. This CDR3 contains 12 residues. The germline V gene encodes CDR1 MDHEN and CDR2 SYDVKM. The CDR3 nucleotides read TGTGCCAGCGGGGAGGGTGGGAAGACCCAGTACTTC. Its translation is CASGEGGKTQYF.

The chain couples TRBV5-4 to TRBJ2-3; D tentatively fits TRBD1 or TRBD2 (6 bases each). Trimming took 4 bases from V and 2 from J, leaving 17 bases between them. CDR1 is SGHNT, CDR2 YYREEE, per germline (reference sequence). There are 16 residues in the CDR3. The CDR3 loop is CASSVRLGGNTDTQYF. DNA for the CDR3: TGTGCCAGCAGCGTCAGACTAGGGGGGAACACAGATACGCAGTATTTT.

The J gene is TRBJ2-5, the V gene TRBV5-4; 10 bases match TRBD2. V shed 0 bases and J 1 base; nucleotides not matched to a gene: 3. Germline assignment: CDR1 SGHNT and CDR2 YYREEE (reference sequence). The CDR3 consists of 16 residues. CDR3 bases: TGTGCCAGCAGCTTGGGGGCTAGCGGGGGCCAAGAGACCCAGTACTTC. Translating it yields CASSLGASGGQETQYF.

This rearrangement joins TRBV29-1 to TRBJ2-1, with 7 bases that match TRBD2. The germline V gene encodes CDR1 SQVTM and CDR2 ANQGSEA. The V gene end was trimmed by 2 bases and the J gene end by 8 bases; junction bases not matched to a gene: 9. The CDR3 is made up of 14 amino acids. The CDR3, as DNA: TGCAGCGTTGAAATGGCGGGAGATTGGTATGAGCAGTTCTTC. Protein product: CSVEMAGDWYEQFF.

This clone was seen a single time. The rearrangement uses TRBV9 and TRBJ2-5; D call uncertain. V lost 3 bases to trimming and J lost 3 bases, with 15 bases between them. There are 15 residues in the CDR3. Germline-derived CDR1 and CDR2 are SGDLS and YYNGEE. The CDR3 region has the DNA TGTGCCAGCAGCGCGGGCCTGTTGGTGGAAGAGACCCAGTACTTC. Translating gives CASSAGLLVEETQYF.

This clone was recorded once. The CDR3 region has the DNA TGTGCCAGCAGTTCTTCCGGGACAGGGGGCTTGCAGCCCCAGCATTTT. Protein sequence: CASSSSGTGGLQPQHF. The rearrangement links TRBV28 to TRBJ1-5; 12 bases line up with TRBD1. CDR3 length equals 16 residues. Germline-derived CDR1 and CDR2 are MDHEN and SYDVKM. Trimming cost V 4 bases and J 7 bases; bases outside gene matches: 8.

This rearrangement joins TRBV4-2 to TRBJ2-7; tentatively, D is TRBD1 or TRBD2 (5 bases each). V lost 3 bases and J 3 bases, leaving 18 bases between the germline ends. The CDR3 consists of 16 residues. Germline CDR1 reads LGHNA; CDR2 reads YNFKEQ. CDR3 in DNA: TGTGCCAGCAGCCACCGGGACGGCCGGACGATCTACGAGCAGTACTTC. Translating it yields CASSHRDGRTIYEQYF.

Only a few counts were recorded for this clone. The chain recombines TRBV28 with TRBJ1-5; the D gene is possibly TRBD1 (6 bases). Trimming stripped 4 bases from V and 4 bases from J, with 11 bases between. This CDR3 is built from 14 residues. CDR1 and CDR2 (germline): MDHEN, SYDVKM. CDR3 sequence reads: CASSSGTLNQPQHF. CDR3 bases: TGTGCCAGCAGTTCCGGGACACTAAATCAGCCCCAGCATTTT.

The chain uses TRBV5-4 and TRBJ2-3, with D tentatively TRBD2 (5 bases). Trimming stripped 2 bases from V and 0 bases from J, with 7 bases between. Per germline, CDR1 SGHNT and CDR2 YYREEE (reference sequence). The CDR3 covers 14 residues. CDR3 coding DNA: TGTGCCAGCAGCTTAGGCGGGAGCACAGATACGCAGTATTTT. It specifies CASSLGGSTDTQYF. Drawing the rest from reference TRBV5-4 and TRBJ2-3, the complete variable domain is ETGVTQSPTHLIKTRGQQVTLRCSSQSGHNTVSWYQQALGQGPQFIFQYYREEENGRGNFPPRFSGLQFPNYSSELNVNALELDDSALYLCASSLGGSTDTQYFGPGTRLTVL.

This clone was counted many times. The rearrangement joins TRBV2 to TRBJ2-7; D is uncertain. The CDR3 contains 13 residues. Germline CDR1 and CDR2: SNHLY and FYNNEI. The V gene lost 1 base and the J gene lost 10 bases, with 14 bases spanning the gap. The CDR3 coding sequence is TGTGCCAGCAGTGAAGGAGGACCATTCCATCAGTACTTC. It yields the protein CASSEGGPFHQYF. Based on the CDR3 plus reference TRBV2 and TRBJ2-7, the full variable domain is EPEVTQTPSHQVTQMGQEVILRCVPISNHLYFYWYRQILGQKVEFLVSFYNNEISEKSEIFDDQFSVERPDGSNFTLKIRSTKLEDSAMYFCASSEGGPFHQYFGPGTRLTVT.

This rearrangement joins TRBV13 to TRBJ2-7; TRBD2 aligns across 8 bases. Germline V lookup: CDR1 PRHDT, CDR2 FYEKMQ (reference sequence). V shed 5 bases and J 0 bases; nucleotides not matched to a gene: 3. The CDR3 runs to 14 residues. CDR3 nucleotides: TGTGCCAGCAGCGGAGCGGGAGTCTCCTACGAGCAGTACTTC. It yields the protein CASSGAGVSYEQYF.

V gene TRBV5-6 combines with J gene TRBJ2-3; perhaps TRBD2 as D (6 bases). Trimming shortened V by 0 bases and J by 1 base, and 9 bases separated the two germline ends. The CDR3 contains 15 residues. Germline CDR1 SGHDT, CDR2 YYEEEE. The CDR3 DNA is TGTGCCAGCAGCTTGGCGCCGGGGGGCACAGATACGCAGTATTTT. Its translation: CASSLAPGGTDTQYF.

As for this clone: Other nucleotide sequences in the sample specify the same CDR3. The chain couples TRBV5-6 to TRBJ2-2; D unresolved. V was trimmed by 0 bases and J by 6 bases, leaving 6 bases between them. Germline V CDR1 and CDR2: SGHDT, YYEEEE. The CDR3 has 13 amino acids. CDR3 DNA sequence: TGTGCCAGCAGCTTGGGTGGGGCCGGGGAGCTGTTTTTT. This translates into CASSLGGAGELFF.

The chain uses TRBV25-1 and TRBJ2-1, with D tentatively TRBD2 (5 bases). This CDR3 comprises 15 residues. With 6 bases removed from V and 0 bases from J, the gap between germline ends came to 12 bases. CDR1 and CDR2 from the germline V gene are MGHDK and SYGVNS. The CDR3 loop reads CASSPADHSYNEQFF. Written as DNA, the CDR3 is TGTGCCAGCAGCCCAGCGGACCACTCCTACAATGAGCAGTTCTTC.

The chain is built from TRBV5-4 and TRBJ2-1; D perhaps matches TRBD1 (5 bases). This CDR3 is built from 16 residues. Germline CDR1 and CDR2: SGHNT and YYREEE (reference sequence). V was cut by 0 bases and J by 2 bases, with 12 bases left in between. The CDR3 protein is CASSLGNAGTYNEQFF. The CDR3 bases are TGTGCCAGCAGCTTGGGGAATGCAGGGACCTACAATGAGCAGTTCTTC.

J is TRBJ1-5 and V is TRBV2; 10 bases agree with TRBD1. Germline loops: CDR1 SNHLY, CDR2 FYNNEI. This CDR3 is built from 16 residues. V shed 7 bases, J shed 2 bases, and the junction held 8 bases outside the gene matches. CDR3 protein: CASNPSGTGGNQPQHF. The CDR3 bases are TGTGCCAGCAATCCCTCCGGGACAGGGGGCAATCAGCCCCAGCATTTT. Together with reference TRBV2 and TRBJ1-5, the CDR3 gives the full variable domain: EPEVTQTPSHQVTQMGQEVILRCVPISNHLYFYWYRQILGQKVEFLVSFYNNEISEKSEIFDDQFSVERPDGSNFTLKIRSTKLEDSAMYFCASNPSGTGGNQPQHFGDGTRLSIL.

The rearrangement joins TRBV5-1 to TRBJ2-1; 14 bases agree with TRBD2. Trimming at V came to 4 bases and at J to 8 bases, leaving 8 bases not matched to a gene. In germline, CDR1 is SGHRS, CDR2 YFSETQ. This CDR3 is built from 16 residues. The CDR3 sequence: CASSPTSGRVFDEQFF. The CDR3 region has the DNA TGCGCCAGCAGCCCGACTAGCGGGAGGGTTTTTGATGAGCAGTTCTTC.

The chain recombines TRBV28 with TRBJ2-7, with TRBD2 matching 8 bases. The CDR3 has 18 residues. The germline gives CDR1 MDHEN, CDR2 SYDVKM. V lost 6 bases, J lost 3 bases, and 19 bases stayed unmatched. CDR3 loop: CASSYIPLGLGLIYEQYF. The CDR3 DNA is TGTGCCAGCAGCTATATTCCCCTGGGACTAGGTCTTATCTACGAGCAGTACTTC.

This chain uses TRBV28 with TRBJ2-1; D perhaps matches TRBD1 (5 bases). V lost 3 bases to trimming and J lost 5 bases, with 14 bases between them. The CDR3 is 15 amino acids. Germline V gene sequence: CDR1 MDHEN, CDR2 SYDVKM. The CDR3 reads CASSFRRAGHNEQFF. DNA of the CDR3: TGTGCCAGCAGTTTCCGTCGGGCAGGGCACAATGAGCAGTTCTTC.